The clone carrying this T cell receptor (beta chain) appeared many times. Unique molecular identifiers were used in preparing the TCRbeta library. TCRdb fed the PCR reads into MiXCR, producing one record per CDR3 protein. The sample records approximately 400,000 distinct CDR3 sequences, approximately 11% being singletons. The data stem from a study of T-cell reconstitution after alpha-beta-depleted transplantation in children. V lost 2 bases, J lost 3 bases, and 14 bases lay in between. This CDR3 region has 15 residues. This receptor was taken from a human donor who donated a stem cell graft to a child with acute myeloid leukemia. The chain employs TRBV12-3 or TRBV12-4 and TRBJ2-7, with a possible D match to TRBD2 (5 bases). Here the sequenced sample was PBMCs from the stem cell graft donor, taken from the stem cell graft. The CDR3 bases are TGTGCCAGCAGTTTACGGGCAGGAGGCTACTACGAGCAGTACTTC. This encodes CASSLRAGGYYEQYF.